This T cell receptor (beta chain) was retrieved from a study of cytomegalovirus exposure and HLA in healthy donors. This CDR3 is built from 14 residues. In germline, CDR1 is SEHNR, CDR2 FQNEAQ (reference sequence). The V and J ends lost 5 bases and 4 bases, in that order; junction bases with no gene match: 8. The data were produced by immunoSEQ multiplex PCR, yet TCRdb's version contains in-frame clones alone and is incomplete. The sample has a few hundred thousand clones; 75% to 95% are singletons. Note on this clone: What it binds is not known.

Study conclusions and caveats: In the roughly 130 validation repertoires, a later analysis found that first-cohort TCR clusters tended to co-occur. The authors confirmed in vitro that a few CMV-associated chains were specific for CMV antigens. Whilst most TCR sequences proved rare, a subset of public TCRs occurred across many donors. High sensitivity and specificity were reportedly achieved when the classifier diagnosed cytomegalovirus status.

Source material: PBMCs. The genes are TRBV7-9 and TRBJ2-7; 7 nucleotides align to TRBD1. The TCR originated in a woman between 18 and 29 years old in good health and CMV-seronegative. CDR3 in DNA: TGTGCCAGCAGCCCCCCGGGACAGATATACGAGCAGTACTTC. It codes for CASSPPGQIYEQYF.